A selection of T cell receptor beta chains follows, all from one sample in a study of T cell responses to AZD1222 COVID-19 vaccine. Clones were read by immunoSEQ multiplex PCR, and TCRdb kept only the in-frame ones, dropping some. The sample shows 150,000 to 200,000 clones, 92% of them seen only once. Specimen: peripheral blood, collected 28 days after the second AZD1222 dose. Source of these receptors: an adult who received the AZD1222 COVID-19 vaccine. CDR3s include the opening cysteine and the closing phenylalanine or tryptophan. Fields, in order: J gene, V gene, D gene, clone size, CDR3 protein, CDR3 DNA. The D gene is left open where the match is weak. Clone size appears in some rows only: once, few, many, or a class for an expanded clone.

TRBJ1-1 TRBV13 NA NA CASSLAGLGTEAFF TGTGCCAGCAGCTTAGCAGGGCTGGGGACTGAAGCTTTCTTT
TRBJ1-1 TRBV6-5 NA NA CASSLSGTNTEAFF TGTGCCAGCAGTTTATCGGGGACAAACACTGAAGCTTTCTTT
TRBJ2-1 TRBV6-4 TRBD2 NA CASSELAGYNEQFF TGTGCCAGCAGTGAACTAGCGGGGTACAATGAGCAGTTCTTC
TRBJ1-6 TRBV5-1 TRBD1 NA CASSLDGTGVNSPLHF TGCGCCAGCAGCTTGGACGGGACAGGGGTTAATTCACCCCTCCACTTT
TRBJ1-1 TRBV4-2 NA few CASSQGDRNTEAFF TGTGCCAGCAGCCAAGGTGACAGGAACACTGAAGCTTTCTTT
TRBJ1-4 TRBV6-6 NA NA CASSQGEKLFF TGTGCCAGCAGTCAGGGTGAAAAACTGTTTTTT
TRBJ1-2 TRBV6-5 NA NA CASRGQSTSYGYTF TGTGCCAGCAGAGGACAGAGCACCTCCTATGGCTACACCTTC
TRBJ2-3 TRBV2 NA NA CASSPGTDTQYF TGTGCCAGCAGTCCAGGGACAGATACGCAGTATTTT
TRBJ1-1 TRBV19 NA NA CASSYSLNTEAFF TGTGCCAGTAGTTACAGCCTGAACACTGAAGCTTTCTTT
TRBJ2-7 TRBV27 NA NA CASSSSDYLTYEQYF TGTGCCAGCAGTTCCTCAGACTATCTGACCTACGAGCAGTACTTC
TRBJ1-4 TRBV5-1 NA once CASRGALGEKLFF TGCGCCAGCAGAGGAGCCCTGGGGGAAAAACTGTTTTTT
TRBJ2-3 TRBV19 TRBD2 NA CASSTGGAVTQYF TGTGCCAGTAGTACCGGGGGGGCGGTTACGCAGTATTTT
TRBJ2-3 TRBV6-5 TRBD1 NA CAGQDRTDTQYF TGTGCCGGCCAGGACAGGACAGATACGCAGTATTTT
TRBJ1-2 TRBV19 TRBD1 NA CASSTGTDLGYTF TGTGCCAGTAGTACCGGGACAGATCTTGGCTACACCTTC
TRBJ1-1 TRBV29-1 TRBD1 NA CSVVGQLNTEAFF TGCAGCGTTGTGGGACAGTTGAACACTGAAGCTTTCTTT
TRBJ2-5 TRBV6-1 NA NA CASSEYSGAGSETQYF TGTGCCAGCAGTGAATATTCAGGGGCAGGTTCGGAGACCCAGTACTTC
TRBJ2-1 TRBV6-2/TRBV6-3 NA few CASSFSSYNEQFF TGTGCCAGCAGTTTTAGCTCCTACAATGAGCAGTTCTTC
TRBJ1-1 TRBV3-1/TRBV3-2 TRBD1 NA CASRDRGANTEAFF TGTGCCAGCAGGGACAGGGGAGCGAACACTGAAGCTTTCTTT
TRBJ1-2 TRBV15 NA NA CATSPGGDGYTF TGTGCCACCAGCCCGGGAGGAGACGGCTACACCTTC
TRBJ1-4 TRBV5-1 NA NA CASSSWTDNEKLFF TGCGCCAGCAGCTCCTGGACGGACAATGAAAAACTGTTTTTT
TRBJ1-1 TRBV5-1 TRBD1 NA CASSLDREEGEAFF TGCGCCAGCAGCCTGGACAGGGAAGAGGGTGAAGCTTTCTTT
TRBJ1-5 TRBV7-5 NA NA CARSLTTGPPQPQHF TGTGCCAGAAGCCTAACGACAGGACCCCCTCAGCCCCAGCATTTT
TRBJ2-1 TRBV6-6 TRBD2 NA CASSYASGGYNEQFF TGTGCCAGCAGTTACGCGTCGGGGGGCTACAATGAGCAGTTCTTC
TRBJ2-4 TRBV27 NA NA CASSSPRVAKNIQYF TGTGCCAGCAGTTCCCCCAGGGTAGCCAAAAACATTCAGTACTTC
TRBJ2-4 TRBV5-4 TRBD2 NA CASSPSGVGKNIQYF TGTGCCAGCAGTCCTAGCGGGGTAGGCAAAAACATTCAGTACTTC
TRBJ2-1 TRBV6-4 NA NA CASSGEPGPYNEQFF TGTGCCAGCAGTGGCGAACCGGGACCATACAATGAGCAGTTCTTC
TRBJ2-7 TRBV14 TRBD1 once CASSPTRTGAYEQYF TGTGCCAGCAGCCCTACTAGGACAGGGGCCTACGAGCAGTACTTC
TRBJ2-7 TRBV27 NA NA CASSFNRHSYEQYF TGTGCCAGCAGTTTCAACAGACACTCCTACGAGCAGTACTTC
TRBJ2-7 TRBV6-1 TRBD1 NA CASSDSGTGRDEQYF TGTGCCAGCAGTGATAGTGGGACAGGGAGAGACGAGCAGTACTTC
TRBJ1-2 TRBV12-3/TRBV12-4 NA NA CATGPQGSHGYTF TGTGCCACCGGCCCCCAGGGGAGTCATGGCTACACCTTC
TRBJ1-4 TRBV7-9 NA NA CASSSRWDGEKLFF TGTGCCAGCAGCTCCCGGTGGGACGGTGAAAAACTGTTTTTT
TRBJ1-1 TRBV6-5 NA NA CASSSGGTHTEAFF TGTGCCAGCAGTTCTGGGGGAACCCACACTGAAGCTTTCTTT
TRBJ1-1 TRBV11-3 NA NA CASSLDSAGSTEAFF TGTGCCAGCAGCTTAGATTCCGCAGGGAGTACTGAAGCTTTCTTT